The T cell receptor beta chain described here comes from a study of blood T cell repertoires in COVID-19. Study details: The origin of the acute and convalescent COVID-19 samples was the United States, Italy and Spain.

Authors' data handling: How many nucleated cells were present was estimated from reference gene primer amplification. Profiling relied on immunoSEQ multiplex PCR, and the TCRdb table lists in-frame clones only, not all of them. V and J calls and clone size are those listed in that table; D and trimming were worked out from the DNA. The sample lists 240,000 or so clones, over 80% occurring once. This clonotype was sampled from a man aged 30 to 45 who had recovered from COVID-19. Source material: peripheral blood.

CDR3: CASSSTMTGRTEAFF. The DNA of the CDR3 is TGTGCCAGCAGCTCGACCATGACAGGGAGGACTGAAGCTTTCTTT. The chain links TRBV5-4 to TRBJ1-1; TRBD1 aligns across 7 bases. The CDR3 has 15 amino acids. Germline loops: CDR1 SGHNT, CDR2 YYREEE (reference sequence). Germline trimming cut 3 bases from V and 5 bases from J; bases unmatched to any gene: 10. Complete variable domain (other parts from reference TRBV5-4 and TRBJ1-1): ETGVTQSPTHLIKTRGQQVTLRCSSQSGHNTVSWYQQALGQGPQFIFQYYREEENGRGNFPPRFSGLQFPNYSSELNVNALELDDSALYLCASSSTMTGRTEAFFGQGTRLTVV.